Following are 22 T cell receptor beta chains from one sample sequenced in a study of blood T cell repertoires in COVID-19. The method was immunoSEQ multiplex PCR; TCRdb's version includes in-frame clones alone and lacks a portion of them. The profile covers 400,000 to 450,000 clones, with around 89% appearing a single time and 1% to 1.3% taken by the ten largest. The sequenced sample was PBMCs or T cells enriched from blood (not recorded which). The receptors derive from a man younger than 45 who had recovered from COVID-19.

The V and J genes are TRBV9 and TRBJ1-2; D is unresolved. The V and J ends lost 4 bases and 4 bases respectively, with 26 bases between them. This CDR3 is built from 18 residues. Germline assignment: CDR1 SGDLS and CDR2 YYNGEE. CDR3 sequence: CASSPHHYEQARIYGYTF. The DNA of the CDR3 is TGTGCCAGCAGCCCCCACCATTATGAGCAGGCCCGAATCTATGGCTACACCTTC.

This clone was counted once. J is TRBJ2-6 and V is TRBV7-3, with D tentatively TRBD2 (5 bases). Trimming removed 2 bases at V and 1 base at J, with 9 bases between. The CDR3 has 16 amino acids. Per the germline V gene, CDR1 is SGHTA and CDR2 is FQGTGA. This chain's CDR3 is CASSLWRVSGANVLTF. In DNA, the CDR3 is TGTGCCAGCAGCTTATGGCGGGTTTCTGGGGCCAACGTCCTGACTTTC.

V and J are TRBV14 and TRBJ1-2; no firm D call. The length of the CDR3 is 16 residues. The V end was cut by 2 bases, the J end by 4 bases, with 17 bases between. CDR1 is SGHDN, CDR2 FVKESK, per germline. Here the CDR3 DNA reads TGTGCCAGCAGCCAACAAGCAGGTTCCTTATTCTATGGCTACACCTTC. Translated: CASSQQAGSLFYGYTF.

The gene calls are TRBV6-5 and TRBJ1-1; no definite D call. The CDR3 sequence is 10 residues long. The V end lost 8 bases, the J end lost 8 bases, and 9 bases lay between the germline ends. Per the germline V gene, CDR1 is MNHEY and CDR2 is SVGAGI. CDR3 bases: TGTGCCAGCTCCCTCGGGGAAGCTTTCTTT. It translates to CASSLGEAFF.

The genes are TRBV27 and TRBJ2-7; TRBD2 matches 8 bases. This CDR3 spans 13 amino acids. CDR1 is MNHEY and CDR2 is SMNVEV in the germline V gene (reference sequence). J was trimmed by 2 bases and V by 9 bases; bases with no gene match: 6. In nucleotides, the CDR3 is TGTGCCAGTCAACCGGGACTAGCCTACGAGCAGTACTTC. Translating gives CASQPGLAYEQYF.

The chain employs TRBV11-1 and TRBJ2-7, with TRBD1 identical over 8 bases. The CDR3 consists of 16 residues. Trimming cost V 1 base and J 3 bases; bases outside gene matches: 8. The germline CDR1 and CDR2 sequences are SGHAT and FQDESV (reference sequence). The CDR3 sequence: CASSLGSRDRGYEQYF. The CDR3 DNA is TGTGCCAGCAGCTTAGGTTCCCGTGACAGGGGCTACGAGCAGTACTTC.

The chain carries TRBV12-5 and TRBJ1-5; D gene unclear. This CDR3 has 12 amino acids. Between the trimmed V and J ends, which lost 2 bases and 4 bases, there was a span of 3 bases. Germline CDR1 reads LGHNT; CDR2 reads FRNRAP. In DNA, the CDR3 is TGTGCTAGTGGTTTGCTAAATCAGCCCCAGCATTTT. Its protein is CASGLLNQPQHF. Variable domain in full (rest from reference TRBV12-5 and TRBJ1-5): DARVTQTPRHKVTEMGQEVTMRCQPILGHNTVFWYRQTMMQGLELLAYFRNRAPLDDSGMPKDRFSAEMPDATLATLKIQPSEPRDSAVYFCASGLLNQPQHFGDGTRLSIL.

This chain joins TRBV28 and TRBJ1-2, with 9 bases fitting TRBD1. Germline CDR1 is MDHEN and CDR2 is SYDVKM. The CDR3 extends over 13 amino acids. Trimming took 5 bases from V and 6 from J; bases not matched to a gene: 4. This chain's CDR3 is CASSIGTGNGYTF. In nucleotides, the CDR3 is TGTGCCAGCAGTATCGGGACAGGGAATGGCTACACCTTC.

The chain uses TRBV30 and TRBJ1-1; TRBD1 matches 8 bases. Trimming at V came to 6 bases and at J to 3 bases, leaving 6 bases not matched to a gene. Per the germline V gene, CDR1 is GTSNPN and CDR2 is SVGIG (reference sequence). The CDR3 totals 13 residues. In nucleotides, the CDR3 is TGTGCCTGTGGACGGACAGGGTACACTGAAGCTTTCTTT. Translation gives CACGRTGYTEAFF. The full variable domain, rest sourced from reference TRBV30 and TRBJ1-1, is SQTIHQWPATLVQPVGSPLSLECTVEGTSNPNLYWYRQAAGRGLQLLFYSVGIGQISSEVPQNLSASRPQDRQFILSSKKLLLSDSGFYLCACGRTGYTEAFFGQGTRLTVV.

The rearrangement joins TRBV5-1 to TRBJ2-2, with D possibly TRBD1 on 5 matching bases. Trimming stripped 1 base from V and 1 base from J, with 8 bases between. The CDR3 totals 15 residues. CDR1 and CDR2 from the germline V gene are SGHRS and YFSETQ. The CDR3 DNA reads as TGCGCCAGCAGCTTGCTTCAGGGGAACACCGGGGAGCTGTTTTTT. Protein: CASSLLQGNTGELFF.

V gene TRBV7-6 combines with J gene TRBJ2-7; the D gene is possibly TRBD2 (6 bases). Germline CDR1 and CDR2: SGHVS and FNYEAQ. This CDR3 has 15 amino acids. V dropped 2 bases and J dropped 1 base, with 12 bases sitting between them. The CDR3 DNA sequence: TGTGCCAGCAGCTTAACCGACCGGGAGTCCTACGAGCAGTACTTC. The encoded protein is CASSLTDRESYEQYF.

The rearrangement joins TRBV7-9 to TRBJ1-5, with 11 positions matching TRBD1. Germline V gene sequence: CDR1 SEHNR, CDR2 FQNEAQ (reference sequence). The CDR3 contains 16 residues. Trimming removed 1 base from V and 7 bases from J; junction bases left unmatched: 6. CDR3 sequence reads: CASSLVGQGASQPQHF. The CDR3 DNA reads TGTGCCAGCAGCTTAGTCGGACAGGGGGCGAGCCAGCCCCAGCATTTT.

The chain recombines TRBV27 with TRBJ2-7, with TRBD2 identical over 12 bases. This CDR3 is built from 16 residues. The V segment lost 7 bases and the J segment 4 bases; nucleotides outside the gene matches: 11. Germline CDR1 and CDR2: MNHEY and SMNVEV (reference sequence). The CDR3 DNA reads as TGTGCCAGCAAAAAACCGACTAGCGGGAGTGGGTACGAGCAGTACTTC. Its protein product is CASKKPTSGSGYEQYF.

The chain links TRBV4-2 to TRBJ2-1; 11 nucleotides line up with TRBD2. The germline CDR1 and CDR2 sequences are LGHNA and YNFKEQ. The CDR3 has 14 amino acids. J lost 15 bases, V lost 0 bases, and 7 bases had no gene match. Written as DNA, the CDR3 is TGTGCCAGCAGCCAAGAAACTAGCGGGAGAGTGATGTTCTTC. This translates into CASSQETSGRVMFF.

As for this clone: A read error may account for a junction end that differs from germline. The CDR3 region is CASNRLVGTGELFF. CDR3 sequence (DNA): TGTGCTAGCAACAGACTAGTCGGCACCGGGGAGCTGTTTTTT. This chain links TRBV7-7 with TRBJ2-2, with D perhaps matching TRBD2 (6 bases). CDR1 and CDR2 (germline): SSHAT, FNYEAQ (reference sequence). The CDR3 is 14 amino acids. Looking up the rest from reference TRBV7-7 and TRBJ2-2 gives the full variable domain: GAGVSQSPRYKVTKRGQDVTLRCDPISSHATLYWYQQALGQGPEFLTYFNYEAQPDKSGLPSDRFSAERPEGSISTLTIQRTEQRDSAMYRCASNRLVGTGELFFGEGSRLTVL.

V usage is TRBV12-5 and J usage is TRBJ2-1; 8 nucleotides line up with TRBD2. The V gene's germline CDR1 is LGHNT and CDR2 FRNRAP. Trimming at V came to 5 bases and at J to 7 bases, leaving 10 bases not matched to a gene. This CDR3 comprises 15 residues. This chain's CDR3 is CASGPSGTRVNEQFF. CDR3 bases: TGTGCTAGTGGTCCCTCCGGGACTAGAGTAAATGAGCAGTTCTTC.

The chain has TRBV11-2 and TRBJ2-7; 8 positions match TRBD2. V shed 5 bases, J shed 2 bases, and the junction held 5 bases outside the gene matches. Germline values: CDR1 SGHAT, CDR2 FQNNGV. The CDR3 has 14 amino acids. The CDR3 loop reads CASSPPGGPYEQYF. DNA for the CDR3: TGTGCCAGCAGCCCCCCGGGGGGGCCCTACGAGCAGTACTTC.

CDR3 sequence: CASSEMRDRGLETQYF. The CDR3 nucleotides read TGTGCCAGCAGTGAAATGAGGGACAGGGGGCTAGAGACCCAGTACTTC. The chain recombines TRBV6-1 with TRBJ2-5; 12 bases line up with TRBD1. Unmatched junction bases numbered 5, after V lost 2 bases and J lost 4 bases. CDR1 and CDR2 from the germline V gene are MNHNS and SASEGT. The CDR3 runs 16 residues.

This clone was observed a handful of times. The genes are TRBV5-1 and TRBJ2-5; D gene ambiguous. Germline V lookup: CDR1 SGHRS, CDR2 YFSETQ. Trimming left V 0 bases short and J 2 bases short, with 8 bases between. The CDR3 length is 14 residues. The CDR3 sequence: CASSLGSTQETQYF. The CDR3 DNA reads TGCGCCAGCAGCTTGGGCAGTACACAAGAGACCCAGTACTTC.

This sequence joins TRBV20-1 and TRBJ2-1, with TRBD2 matching 9 bases. CDR3 size: 15 residues. With 3 bases clipped from V and 8 bases from J, the junction kept 11 bases outside the gene matches. Germline V lookup: CDR1 DFQATT, CDR2 SNEGSKA (reference sequence). The CDR3 DNA is TGCAGTGCTAGTCCGGCGGGAGGGCCAAAAGATGAGCAGTTCTTC. Its protein is CSASPAGGPKDEQFF.

This clone was seen only once. The chain recombines TRBV5-1 with TRBJ1-1; no definite D call. CDR3 length equals 15 residues. Trimming left V 4 bases short and J 0 bases short, with 13 bases between. Germline V gives CDR1 SGHRS, CDR2 YFSETQ. CDR3 nucleotides: TGCGCCAGCAGCCCACCGCGCGGAATGAACACTGAAGCTTTCTTT. Translated, it gives CASSPPRGMNTEAFF.

This chain's CDR3 is CASSLWAGGDTGELFF. CDR3 DNA: TGTGCCAGCAGCTTATGGGCGGGAGGGGACACCGGGGAGCTGTTTTTT. V and J are TRBV7-8 and TRBJ2-2; TRBD2 matches at 9 bases. V shed 2 bases, J shed 3 bases, and the junction held 4 bases outside the gene matches. The CDR3 runs 16 residues. Germline-derived CDR1 and CDR2 are SGHVS and FQNEAQ. The whole variable domain, filled in from reference TRBV7-8 and TRBJ2-2, reads GAGVSQSPRYKVAKRGQDVALRCDPISGHVSLFWYQQALGQGPEFLTYFQNEAQLDKSGLPSDRFFAERPEGSVSTLKIQRTQQEDSAVYLCASSLWAGGDTGELFFGEGSRLTVL.